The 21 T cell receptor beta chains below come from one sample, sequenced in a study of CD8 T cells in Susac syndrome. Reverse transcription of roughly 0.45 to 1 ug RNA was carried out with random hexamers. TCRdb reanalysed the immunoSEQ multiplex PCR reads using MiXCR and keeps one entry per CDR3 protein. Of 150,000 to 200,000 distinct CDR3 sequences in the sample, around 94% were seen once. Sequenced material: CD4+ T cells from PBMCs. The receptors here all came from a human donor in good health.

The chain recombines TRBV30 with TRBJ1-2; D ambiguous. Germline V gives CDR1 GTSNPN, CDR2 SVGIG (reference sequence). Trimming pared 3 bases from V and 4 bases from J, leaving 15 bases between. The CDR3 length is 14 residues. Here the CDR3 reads CAWSIGRGTYGYTF. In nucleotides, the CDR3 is TGTGCCTGGAGCATAGGCAGAGGCACCTATGGCTACACCTTC. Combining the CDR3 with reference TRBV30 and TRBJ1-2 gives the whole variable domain SQTIHQWPATLVQPVGSPLSLECTVEGTSNPNLYWYRQAAGRGLQLLFYSVGIGQISSEVPQNLSASRPQDRQFILSSKKLLLSDSGFYLCAWSIGRGTYGYTFGSGTRLTVV.

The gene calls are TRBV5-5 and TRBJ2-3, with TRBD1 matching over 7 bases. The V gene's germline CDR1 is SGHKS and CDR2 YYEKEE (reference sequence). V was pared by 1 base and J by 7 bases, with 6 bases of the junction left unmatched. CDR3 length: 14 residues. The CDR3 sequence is CASSLTGTENTQYF. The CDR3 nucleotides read TGTGCCAGCAGCTTGACCGGGACAGAGAATACGCAGTATTTT.

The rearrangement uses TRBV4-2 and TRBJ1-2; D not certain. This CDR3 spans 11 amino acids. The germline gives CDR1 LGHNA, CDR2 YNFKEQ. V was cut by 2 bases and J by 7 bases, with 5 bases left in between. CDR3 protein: CASSQNSGYTF. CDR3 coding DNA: TGTGCCAGCAGCCAAAATAGTGGCTACACCTTC.

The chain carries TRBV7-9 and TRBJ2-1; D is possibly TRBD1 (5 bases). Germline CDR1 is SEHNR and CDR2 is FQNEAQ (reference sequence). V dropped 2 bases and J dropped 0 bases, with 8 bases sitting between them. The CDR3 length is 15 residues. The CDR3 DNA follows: TGTGCCAGCAGCTTAACAGGCAGCTCCTACAATGAGCAGTTCTTC. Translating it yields CASSLTGSSYNEQFF.

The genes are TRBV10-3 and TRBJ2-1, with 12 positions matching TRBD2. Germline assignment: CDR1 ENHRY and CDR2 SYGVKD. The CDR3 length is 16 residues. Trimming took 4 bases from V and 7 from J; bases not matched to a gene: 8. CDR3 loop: CAISGPSGGARNEQFF. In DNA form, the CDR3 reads TGTGCCATCAGTGGGCCTAGCGGGGGGGCCAGGAATGAGCAGTTCTTC.

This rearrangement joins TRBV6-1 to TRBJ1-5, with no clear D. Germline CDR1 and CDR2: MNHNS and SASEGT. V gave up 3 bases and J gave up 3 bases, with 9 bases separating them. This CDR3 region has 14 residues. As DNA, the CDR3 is TGTGCCAGCAGTGACATCTGGCCCAATCAGCCCCAGCATTTT. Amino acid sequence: CASSDIWPNQPQHF.

The CDR3 spells CSARSGTGYEQYF. The CDR3, as DNA: TGCAGTGCTAGATCCGGGACAGGCTACGAGCAGTACTTC. The V and J genes are TRBV20-1 and TRBJ2-7; 8 bases map to TRBD1. Germline V gene lookup returns CDR1 DFQATT and CDR2 SNEGSKA (reference sequence). The CDR3 has 13 residues. Unmatched junction bases numbered 3, after V lost 2 bases and J lost 3 bases.

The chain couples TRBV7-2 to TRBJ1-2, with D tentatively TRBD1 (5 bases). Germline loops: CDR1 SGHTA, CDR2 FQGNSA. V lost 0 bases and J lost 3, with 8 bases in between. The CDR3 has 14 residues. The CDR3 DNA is TGTGCCAGCAGCTTAGCGTTACAGGACTATGGCTACACCTTC. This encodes CASSLALQDYGYTF.

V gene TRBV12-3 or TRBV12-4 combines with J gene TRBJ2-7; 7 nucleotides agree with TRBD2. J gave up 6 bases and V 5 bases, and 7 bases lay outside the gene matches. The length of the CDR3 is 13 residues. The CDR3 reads CASSAGVAVEQYF. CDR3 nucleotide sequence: TGTGCCAGCAGTGCGGGAGTAGCGGTCGAGCAGTACTTC.

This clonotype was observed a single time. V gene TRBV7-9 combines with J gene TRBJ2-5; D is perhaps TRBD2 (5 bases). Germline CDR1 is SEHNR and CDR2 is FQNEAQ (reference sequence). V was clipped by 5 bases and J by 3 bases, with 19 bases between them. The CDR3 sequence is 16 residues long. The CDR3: CASSPRPQDGEETQYF. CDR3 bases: TGTGCCAGCAGCCCTAGGCCCCAGGACGGGGAAGAGACCCAGTACTTC.

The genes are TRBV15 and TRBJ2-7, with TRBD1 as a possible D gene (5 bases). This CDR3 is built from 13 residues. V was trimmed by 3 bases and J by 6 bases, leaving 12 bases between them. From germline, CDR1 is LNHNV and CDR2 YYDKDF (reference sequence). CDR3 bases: TGTGCCACCAGCAGGACGACAGCTTTCGAGCAGTACTTC. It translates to CATSRTTAFEQYF.

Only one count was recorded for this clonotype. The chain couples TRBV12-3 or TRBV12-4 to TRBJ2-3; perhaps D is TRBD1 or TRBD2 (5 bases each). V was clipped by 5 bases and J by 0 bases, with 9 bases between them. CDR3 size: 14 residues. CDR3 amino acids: CASSRDPSTDTQYF. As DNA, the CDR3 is TGTGCCAGCAGTCGGGACCCTAGCACAGATACGCAGTATTTT.

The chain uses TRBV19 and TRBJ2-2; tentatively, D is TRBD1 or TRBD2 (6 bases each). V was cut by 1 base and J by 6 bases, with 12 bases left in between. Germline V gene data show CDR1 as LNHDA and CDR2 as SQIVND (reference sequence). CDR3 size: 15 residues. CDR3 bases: TGTGCCAGTAGTATAGGCTCACGGGGGCCCGGGGAGCTGTTTTTT. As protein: CASSIGSRGPGELFF.

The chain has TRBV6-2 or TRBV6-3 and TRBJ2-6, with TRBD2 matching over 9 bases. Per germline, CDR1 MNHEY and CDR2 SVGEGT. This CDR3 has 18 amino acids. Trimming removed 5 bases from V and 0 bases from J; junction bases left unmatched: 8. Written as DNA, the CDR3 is TGTGCCAGCAGTCCTTTGCGGGGGGGCCTCTCTGGGGCCAACGTCCTGACTTTC. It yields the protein CASSPLRGGLSGANVLTF.

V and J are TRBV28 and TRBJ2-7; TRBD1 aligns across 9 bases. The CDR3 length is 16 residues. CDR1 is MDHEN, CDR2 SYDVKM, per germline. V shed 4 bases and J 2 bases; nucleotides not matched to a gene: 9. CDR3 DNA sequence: TGTGCCAGCAGTTGGGCTCCGGGACAGGGTACCTACGAGCAGTACTTC. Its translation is CASSWAPGQGTYEQYF. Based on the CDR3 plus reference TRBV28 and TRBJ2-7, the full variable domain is DVKVTQSSRYLVKRTGEKVFLECVQDMDHENMFWYRQDPGLGLRLIYFSYDVKMKEKGDIPEGYSVSREKKERFSLILESASTNQTSMYLCASSWAPGQGTYEQYFGPGTRLTVT.

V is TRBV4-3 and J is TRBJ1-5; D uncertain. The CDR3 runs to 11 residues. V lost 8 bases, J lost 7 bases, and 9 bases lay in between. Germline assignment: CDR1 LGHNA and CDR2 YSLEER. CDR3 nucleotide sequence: TGCGCCAGCCGCCTGAAGCAGCCCCAGCATTTT. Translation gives CASRLKQPQHF.

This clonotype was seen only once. DNA of the CDR3: TGTGCCAGCAGCGCCTTAGGGGCGGGTCCCTACGAGCAGTACTTC. This encodes CASSALGAGPYEQYF. The V and J genes are TRBV25-1 and TRBJ2-7; the D call may be TRBD1 or TRBD2 (5 bases each). Trimming left V 6 bases short and J 2 bases short, with 17 bases between. Looked up from germline, CDR1 is MGHDK and CDR2 is SYGVNS. The CDR3 covers 15 residues.

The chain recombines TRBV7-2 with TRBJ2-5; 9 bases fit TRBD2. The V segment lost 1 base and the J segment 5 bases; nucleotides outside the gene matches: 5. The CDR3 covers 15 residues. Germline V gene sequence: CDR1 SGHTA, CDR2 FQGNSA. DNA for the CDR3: TGTGCCAGCAGCTTAGGAGCGGGGGGAGGGGAGACCCAGTACTTC. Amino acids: CASSLGAGGGETQYF.

In DNA, the CDR3 is TGTGCCAGCAGCCAAACCTACGAGCAGTACTTC. Residues: CASSQTYEQYF. The rearrangement joins TRBV14 to TRBJ2-7; D unclear. The CDR3 covers 11 residues. Germline V gene data show CDR1 as SGHDN and CDR2 as FVKESK. The V end lost 2 bases, the J end lost 2 bases, and 1 base lay between the germline ends.

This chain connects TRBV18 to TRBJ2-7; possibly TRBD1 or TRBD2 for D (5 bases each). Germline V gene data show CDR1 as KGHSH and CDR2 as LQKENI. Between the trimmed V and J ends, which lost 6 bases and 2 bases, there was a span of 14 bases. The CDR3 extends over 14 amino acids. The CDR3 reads CASSLGAATYEQYF. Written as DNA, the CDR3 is TGTGCCAGCTCCCTCGGGGCGGCTACCTACGAGCAGTACTTC.

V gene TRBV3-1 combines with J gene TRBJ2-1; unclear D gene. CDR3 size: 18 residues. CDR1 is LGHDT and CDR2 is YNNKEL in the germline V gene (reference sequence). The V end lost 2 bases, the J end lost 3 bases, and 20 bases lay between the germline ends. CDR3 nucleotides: TGTGCCAGCAGCCAATCGGAAGGACGCGACACTCGCTACAATGAGCAGTTCTTC. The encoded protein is CASSQSEGRDTRYNEQFF.